The next 32 T cell receptor beta chains were all read from a single sample in a study of blood T cells in healthy people across ages. Combining a sample-barcoded 5' primer with a J-beta primer mix, a second PCR ran for about 6 to 12 cycles. TCRdb passed the 5' RACE reads through MiXCR, listing each CDR3 protein once. The sample contains 1.5 million to 2 million distinct CDR3 sequences, around half of which appear only once. Sequencing input: blood. Source of these receptors: a woman in her forties in good health.

This chain uses TRBV7-6 with TRBJ2-5, with 8 bases lining up with TRBD1. Trimming removed 4 bases from V and 11 bases from J; junction bases left unmatched: 6. The CDR3 contains 12 residues. Germline V gene sequence: CDR1 SGHVS, CDR2 FNYEAQ. The CDR3 protein is CASSSDRAVQYF. In nucleotides, the CDR3 is TGTGCCAGCAGCTCGGACAGGGCTGTGCAGTACTTC. Together with reference TRBV7-6 and TRBJ2-5, the CDR3 gives the full variable domain: GAGVSQSPRYKVTKRGQDVALRCDPISGHVSLYWYRQALGQGPEFLTYFNYEAQQDKSGLPNDRFSAERPEGSISTLTIQRTEQRDSAMYRCASSSDRAVQYFGPGTRLLVL.

A few counts support this clonotype. The chain employs TRBV14 and TRBJ2-5, with 7 bases identical to TRBD1. TRBJ2-7 matches the DNA end more closely, so the J call is doubtful. The CDR3 sequence is 17 residues long. Looked up from germline, CDR1 is SGHDN and CDR2 is FVKESK. CDR3 protein: CASSHRDSPNLPYEQYF. The CDR3 nucleotides read TGTGCCAGCAGCCACCGGGACAGCCCAAATCTCCCCTACGAGCAGTACTTC.

CDR3 protein: CSANLAGGQEETQYF. For the CDR3, the DNA is TGCAGTGCTAACCTAGCGGGGGGGCAGGAAGAGACCCAGTACTTC. The chain has TRBV20-1 and TRBJ2-5; 12 bases fit TRBD2. Looked up from germline, CDR1 is DFQATT and CDR2 is SNEGSKA (reference sequence). V shed 4 bases and J 3 bases; nucleotides not matched to a gene: 6. CDR3 length equals 15 residues.

The chain carries TRBV4-2 and TRBJ2-7, with D uncertain. This CDR3 is 15 amino acids long. Germline loops: CDR1 LGHNA, CDR2 YNFKEQ. Trimming left V 3 bases short and J 7 bases short, with 19 bases between. This chain's CDR3 is CASSQALSSYNEQYF. CDR3 bases: TGTGCCAGCAGCCAGGCCCTTTCCAGTTACAATGAGCAGTACTTC.

This chain uses TRBV20-1 with TRBJ1-6; 7 positions agree with TRBD1. V lost 4 bases to trimming and J lost 7 bases; unmatched junction nucleotides: 10. The germline V gene has CDR1 DFQATT and CDR2 SNEGSKA (reference sequence). The CDR3 runs to 15 residues. The CDR3 DNA reads TGCAGTGCTAAGCGACAGGGAGTGTACAATTCACCCCTCCACTTT. Encoded protein: CSAKRQGVYNSPLHF.

This chain links TRBV7-9 with TRBJ2-5; 9 bases are shared with TRBD1. The CDR3 has 14 amino acids. V gave up 3 bases and J gave up 10 bases; unmatched junction bases: 9. CDR1 SEHNR and CDR2 FQNEAQ come from the germline V gene (reference sequence). CDR3 amino acids: CASSFDGTGRRQYF. DNA for the CDR3: TGTGCCAGCAGCTTCGATGGGACAGGGAGGCGCCAGTACTTC. Supplemented by reference TRBV7-9 and TRBJ2-5, the full variable domain reads DTGVSQNPRHKITKRGQNVTFRCDPISEHNRLYWYRQTLGQGPEFLTYFQNEAQLEKSRLLSDRFSAERPKGSFSTLEIQRTEQGDSAMYLCASSFDGTGRRQYFGPGTRLLVL.

V usage is TRBV4-3 and J usage is TRBJ2-7; no reliable D call. Trimming removed 1 base from V and 2 bases from J, with 12 bases in between. Germline V gene data show CDR1 as LGHNA and CDR2 as YSLEER. The CDR3 spans 15 residues. In nucleotides, the CDR3 is TGCGCCAGCAGCCAAGTCGGCGGAACGCCCTACGAGCAGTACTTC. It encodes CASSQVGGTPYEQYF.

This clonotype was counted a few times. The rearrangement links TRBV29-1 to TRBJ2-1; the D is unclear. Germline loops: CDR1 SQVTM, CDR2 ANQGSEA. This CDR3 region has 12 residues. The V gene lost 4 bases and the J gene lost 8 bases, with 12 bases spanning the gap. The CDR3 reads CSVVGLGHEQFF. The DNA of the CDR3 is TGCAGCGTTGTCGGGTTAGGCCATGAGCAGTTCTTC.

This clonotype occurred many times. The chain links TRBV27 to TRBJ2-3; D unresolved. This CDR3 spans 15 amino acids. CDR1 is MNHEY, CDR2 SMNVEV, per germline (reference sequence). Trimming shortened V by 0 bases and J by 0 bases, and 7 bases separated the two germline ends. The chain's CDR3 is CASSLSWGSTDTQYF. The CDR3 DNA is TGTGCCAGCAGTTTATCCTGGGGTAGCACAGATACGCAGTATTTT.

The chain couples TRBV12-5 to TRBJ2-3; D perhaps matches TRBD2 (6 bases). Germline V CDR1 and CDR2: LGHNT, FRNRAP. V gave up 8 bases and J gave up 1 base, with 10 bases separating them. CDR3 size: 13 residues. CDR3 DNA: TGTGCTAGTATGTCGGGAGGCACAGATACGCAGTATTTT. Protein: CASMSGGTDTQYF. Combining the CDR3 with reference TRBV12-5 and TRBJ2-3 gives the whole variable domain DARVTQTPRHKVTEMGQEVTMRCQPILGHNTVFWYRQTMMQGLELLAYFRNRAPLDDSGMPKDRFSAEMPDATLATLKIQPSEPRDSAVYFCASMSGGTDTQYFGPGTRLTVL.

This clonotype was found a few times. The J gene is TRBJ2-6, the V gene TRBV6-6; D is possibly TRBD2 (5 bases). CDR1 is MNHNY and CDR2 is SVGAGI in the germline V gene (reference sequence). This CDR3 is 17 amino acids long. Trimming stripped 6 bases from V and 0 bases from J, with 15 bases between. CDR3 sequence reads: CASSYGRGPSGANVLTF. The CDR3 DNA sequence: TGTGCCAGCAGCTACGGACGAGGGCCCTCTGGGGCCAACGTCCTGACTTTC.

This clonotype was recorded a few times. J is TRBJ2-4 and V is TRBV28, with unresolved D. The J call may be in error: the DNA end matches TRBJ2-7 better. Germline V lookup: CDR1 MDHEN, CDR2 SYDVKM. The CDR3 is 13 amino acids. The CDR3 nucleotides read TGTGCCAGCAGTTACCGTCGGGTCTACGAGCAGTACTTC. This codes for CASSYRRVYEQYF.

This clonotype turned up a few times. V is TRBV24-1 and J is TRBJ2-4; 9 positions agree with TRBD2. CDR3 length equals 16 residues. CDR1 is KGHDR, CDR2 SFDVKD, per germline. V dropped 3 bases and J dropped 10; count of bases not matched to a gene: 12. The CDR3 loop is CATSDDAGGRRTIQYF. The CDR3 bases are TGTGCCACCAGTGATGATGCGGGGGGGCGAAGGACTATTCAGTACTTC.

This chain uses TRBV11-2 with TRBJ2-5, with 7 positions matching TRBD2. The CDR3 runs to 12 residues. Trimming cost V 0 bases and J 9 bases; bases outside gene matches: 1. Germline V gene lookup returns CDR1 SGHAT and CDR2 FQNNGV. CDR3 bases: TGTGCCAGCAGCTTAGATGGGGGGGCCCAGTACTTC. This encodes CASSLDGGAQYF.

The chain recombines TRBV7-9 with TRBJ2-3, with TRBD2 as a possible D gene (6 bases). V lost 6 bases to trimming and J lost 8 bases, with 18 bases between them. Germline CDR1 reads SEHNR; CDR2 reads FQNEAQ (reference sequence). There are 14 residues in the CDR3. The DNA of the CDR3 is TGTGCCAGCAGGAAAACCGGGGTCGGGAGTACGCAGTATTTT. It yields the protein CASRKTGVGSTQYF.

This clonotype was recorded a few times. The rearrangement uses TRBV7-6 and TRBJ2-7; the D is unclear. The V and J ends lost 0 bases and 2 bases respectively, with 11 bases between them. The CDR3 runs to 15 residues. The V gene's germline CDR1 is SGHVS and CDR2 FNYEAQ. This chain's CDR3 is CASSLATGAPYEQYF. CDR3 DNA sequence: TGTGCCAGCAGCTTAGCGACCGGTGCGCCCTACGAGCAGTACTTC. Complete variable domain (other parts from reference TRBV7-6 and TRBJ2-7): GAGVSQSPRYKVTKRGQDVALRCDPISGHVSLYWYRQALGQGPEFLTYFNYEAQQDKSGLPNDRFSAERPEGSISTLTIQRTEQRDSAMYRCASSLATGAPYEQYFGPGTRLTVT.

This clonotype has a single count. This chain joins TRBV27 and TRBJ2-3, with 15 bases lining up with TRBD2. Germline V gene lookup returns CDR1 MNHEY and CDR2 SMNVEV (reference sequence). V shed 4 bases and J 4 bases; nucleotides not matched to a gene: 12. The CDR3 runs to 19 residues. CDR3 sequence: CASSSIGLAGGPFSDTQYF. The CDR3 nucleotides read TGTGCCAGCAGTTCGATTGGACTAGCGGGGGGGCCGTTTTCAGATACGCAGTATTTT.

The chain is built from TRBV7-4 and TRBJ1-4; no clear D. Germline CDR1 reads SGHVT; CDR2 reads SQSDAQ. The CDR3 totals 14 residues. V dropped 5 bases and J dropped 5 bases, with 12 bases sitting between them. The CDR3 region is CASSHRGSNEKLFF. DNA of the CDR3: TGTGCCAGCAGCCACCGGGGTTCCAATGAAAAACTGTTTTTT.

The chain combines TRBV11-2 with TRBJ2-3; 9 bases match TRBD1. Germline lookup yields CDR1 SGHAT and CDR2 FQNNGV. The CDR3 is 15 residues long. Losses at the gene ends were 8 bases for V and 5 bases for J; bases not matched to a gene: 11. DNA of the CDR3: TGTGCCAGCCGCACTTACAGGGGGCATCAAGATACGCAGTATTTT. This codes for CASRTYRGHQDTQYF.

The sample holds many counts of this clonotype. The V call is TRBV7-2, the J call TRBJ2-5, with TRBD1 matching 7 bases. The CDR3 is made up of 15 amino acids. V shed 5 bases and J 0 bases; nucleotides not matched to a gene: 6. Germline V gives CDR1 SGHTA, CDR2 FQGNSA. This chain's CDR3 is CASSPGQRYQETQYF. In DNA form, the CDR3 reads TGTGCCAGCAGCCCGGGACAGAGGTACCAAGAGACCCAGTACTTC. Full variable domain (remainder filled in from reference TRBV7-2 and TRBJ2-5): GAGVSQSPSNKVTEKGKDVELRCDPISGHTALYWYRQSLGQGLEFLIYFQGNSAPDKSGLPSDRFSAERTGGSVSTLTIQRTQQEDSAVYLCASSPGQRYQETQYFGPGTRLLVL.

This clonotype is a singleton in its sample. The V call is TRBV5-1, the J call TRBJ1-1, with unresolved D. Trimming removed 1 base from V and 4 bases from J, with 17 bases in between. The CDR3 consists of 16 residues. Germline loops: CDR1 SGHRS, CDR2 YFSETQ. The chain's CDR3 is CASSLPLIGGITEAFF. Written as DNA, the CDR3 is TGCGCCAGCAGCTTGCCCCTGATCGGCGGGATCACTGAAGCTTTCTTT.

The chain recombines TRBV9 with TRBJ1-2; 9 bases fit TRBD1. With 6 bases clipped from V and 8 bases from J, the junction kept 5 bases outside the gene matches. The germline V gene has CDR1 SGDLS and CDR2 YYNGEE. CDR3 size: 12 residues. The CDR3 reads CASTGQGRGYTF. The CDR3 bases are TGTGCCAGCACAGGACAGGGGAGAGGCTACACCTTC.

This clonotype has just a few counts. The J gene is TRBJ2-7, the V gene TRBV4-3, with D tentatively TRBD1 (5 bases). This CDR3 has 15 amino acids. Trimming stripped 1 base from V and 4 bases from J, with 14 bases between. Germline-derived CDR1 and CDR2 are LGHNA and YSLEER. This chain's CDR3 is CASSQAIQGRYEQYF. The CDR3, as DNA: TGCGCCAGCAGCCAAGCGATCCAGGGAAGGTACGAGCAGTACTTC.

The J gene is TRBJ2-7, the V gene TRBV29-1; D is unresolved. Trimming pared 5 bases from V and 6 bases from J, leaving 17 bases between. The germline CDR1 and CDR2 sequences are SQVTM and ANQGSEA. This CDR3 is built from 13 residues. The CDR3 coding sequence is TGCAGCGTTTACGAACCCGGTCCATGCGAGCAGTACTTC. This sequence encodes CSVYEPGPCEQYF.

This clonotype was seen just once. J is TRBJ2-1 and V is TRBV9; weak D call: TRBD1 (6 bases). Trimming took off 8 bases at V and 4 bases at J, with 16 bases between the two ends. Germline values: CDR1 SGDLS, CDR2 YYNGEE. CDR3 length: 14 amino acids. Here the CDR3 reads CASTRGQQYNEQFF. The CDR3, as DNA: TGTGCCAGTACACGTGGACAGCAATACAATGAGCAGTTCTTC.

The chain carries TRBV29-1 and TRBJ2-7; D is perhaps TRBD2 (6 bases). The CDR3 consists of 12 residues. Trimming stripped 5 bases from V and 5 bases from J, with 13 bases between. CDR1 is SQVTM and CDR2 is ANQGSEA in the germline V gene. CDR3 in amino acids: CSVRRDRNEQYF. In nucleotides, the CDR3 is TGCAGCGTTCGGAGGGATAGAAACGAGCAGTACTTC.

Points on this clonotype: At one of its ends the junction is not consistent with the germline gene, which may arise from a read error. V and J are TRBV4-2 and TRBJ1-2; 8 nucleotides line up with TRBD1. The CDR3 is 15 residues long. The germline V gene encodes CDR1 LGHNA and CDR2 YNFKEQ. The CDR3 reads CACSKGQVPDYGYTF. CDR3 bases: TGTGCCTGCAGCAAGGGACAGGTTCCTGACTATGGCTACACCTTC.

The chain employs TRBV4-1 and TRBJ1-5, with D hard to call. The CDR3 runs 15 residues. Between the trimmed V and J ends, which lost 1 base and 1 base, there was a span of 8 bases. Germline CDR1 reads MGHRA; CDR2 reads YSYEKL. The CDR3 sequence: CASSQAAQSNQPQHF. The CDR3 DNA follows: TGCGCCAGCAGCCAAGCGGCCCAAAGCAATCAGCCCCAGCATTTT.

This chain uses TRBV6-1 with TRBJ2-1, with 11 bases identical to TRBD2. The J call may be in error: the DNA end matches TRBJ2-7 better. The CDR3 is 17 amino acids. Germline V lookup: CDR1 MNHNS, CDR2 SASEGT. CDR3: CASSQPELAGVYNEQYF. The DNA of the CDR3 is TGTGCCAGCAGCCAACCCGAACTAGCGGGGGTCTACAATGAGCAGTACTTC.

This clonotype has just a few counts. The rearrangement links TRBV5-1 to TRBJ2-3; 8 positions agree with TRBD2. V was clipped by 4 bases and J by 7 bases; unmatched bases: 14. The V gene's germline CDR1 is SGHRS and CDR2 YFSETQ. CDR3 length equals 16 residues. The CDR3 DNA reads as TGCGCCAGCAGCGCGGGTAGCGGGGAAGTTGGAAATACGCAGTATTTT. Protein: CASSAGSGEVGNTQYF.

This chain connects TRBV20-1 to TRBJ2-1, with 10 bases fitting TRBD2. The V gene end was trimmed by 1 base and the J gene end by 3 bases; junction bases not matched to a gene: 3. Germline CDR1 and CDR2: DFQATT and SNEGSKA (reference sequence). The CDR3 has 15 amino acids. CDR3 DNA: TGCAGTGCTAGAGCGGGACTAGCGAACTACAATGAGCAGTTCTTC. Translated: CSARAGLANYNEQFF.

The chain couples TRBV10-3 to TRBJ1-5, with D possibly matching TRBD1 (5 bases). The CDR3 has 15 residues. Per the germline V gene, CDR1 is ENHRY and CDR2 is SYGVKD. Deletions cut 0 bases from V and 5 bases from J, with 11 bases between. The DNA of the CDR3 is TGTGCCATCAGTGAGTCGTGGCAGGGATATCAGCCCCAGCATTTT. Translated: CAISESWQGYQPQHF.